One and the same sample provided the 8 T cell receptor beta chains below, sequenced in a study of OX40 agonist ivuxolimab in advanced cancers. Generated by immunoSEQ multiplex PCR, the TCRdb table keeps only in-frame clones and is missing some. The sample holds around 74,000 clones, about four fifths seen once. The source material was CD4+ or CD8+ T cells sorted from blood, sampled in a trial of the OX40 agonist ivuxolimab. These receptor sequences come from an adult with an advanced solid tumor such as melanoma, head and neck, liver or kidney cancer.

This chain connects TRBV7-6 to TRBJ2-1; TRBD1 matches 7 bases. V was clipped by 5 bases and J by 0 bases; unmatched bases: 13. CDR3 length equals 18 residues. Germline values: CDR1 SGHVS, CDR2 FNYEAQ. CDR3 DNA: TGTGCCAGCAGCGATCCACAGGGGTCAAGACACTCCTACAATGAGCAGTTCTTC. Protein: CASSDPQGSRHSYNEQFF.

This chain connects TRBV28 to TRBJ1-1; D is ambiguous. The CDR3 covers 13 residues. V was cut by 8 bases and J by 2 bases, with 12 bases left in between. Germline lookup yields CDR1 MDHEN and CDR2 SYDVKM. The CDR3 DNA sequence: TGTGCCAGCCTTCCCAAGATCAACACTGAAGCTTTCTTT. Amino acid sequence: CASLPKINTEAFF.

The chain has TRBV14 and TRBJ2-2; TRBD2 agrees at 13 bases. Per the germline V gene, CDR1 is SGHDN and CDR2 is FVKESK. After removal of 5 bases from V and 6 bases from J, the junction contained 3 bases not matched to a gene. The CDR3 has 15 residues. The CDR3 DNA reads as TGTGCCAGCAGCGGACTAGCGGGAGCGGCCGGGGAGCTGTTTTTT. Translation gives CASSGLAGAAGELFF.

This chain joins TRBV7-2 and TRBJ2-7; perhaps TRBD2 as D (6 bases). The CDR3 totals 14 residues. Per the germline V gene, CDR1 is SGHTA and CDR2 is FQGNSA. The germline V and J ends were trimmed by 5 bases and 7 bases, with 18 bases remaining between them. This chain's CDR3 is CASSLPGGGQEQYF. The CDR3 DNA reads TGTGCCAGCAGCCTTCCTGGGGGAGGCCAGGAGCAGTACTTC. The full variable domain, its missing parts supplied by reference TRBV7-2 and TRBJ2-7, is GAGVSQSPSNKVTEKGKDVELRCDPISGHTALYWYRQSLGQGLEFLIYFQGNSAPDKSGLPSDRFSAERTGGSVSTLTIQRTQQEDSAVYLCASSLPGGGQEQYFGPGTRLTVT.

The chain joins TRBV7-9 to TRBJ2-5, with 14 bases lining up with TRBD2. Germline V gene lookup returns CDR1 SEHNR and CDR2 FQNEAQ (reference sequence). The V gene end was trimmed by 6 bases and the J gene end by 6 bases; junction bases not matched to a gene: 9. This CDR3 spans 16 amino acids. In nucleotides, the CDR3 is TGTGCCAGCAGTCCCCCCGGGACTAGCGGGGGAAAGACCCAGTACTTC. The encoded protein is CASSPPGTSGGKTQYF.

The chain uses TRBV6-5 and TRBJ2-7, with D unclear. Per the germline V gene, CDR1 is MNHEY and CDR2 is SVGAGI. V lost 5 bases and J lost 6, with 14 bases in between. The CDR3 contains 13 residues. CDR3 bases: TGTGCCAGCAGTCTCTCCCGGACGATCGAGCAGTACTTC. Translating it yields CASSLSRTIEQYF.

The V gene is TRBV5-4, the J gene TRBJ2-1; TRBD2 matches at 8 bases. Germline lookup yields CDR1 SGHNT and CDR2 YYREEE (reference sequence). This CDR3 contains 15 residues. Trimming at V came to 3 bases and at J to 1 base, leaving 3 bases not matched to a gene. Here the CDR3 reads CASSSASGSYNEQFF. For the CDR3, the DNA is TGTGCCAGCAGCTCGGCTAGCGGGTCCTACAATGAGCAGTTCTTC.

The chain carries TRBV15 and TRBJ2-2; no clear D. This CDR3 is built from 14 residues. Germline loops: CDR1 LNHNV, CDR2 YYDKDF (reference sequence). V was pared by 8 bases and J by 2 bases, with 12 bases between. The CDR3 loop reads CATRFTGNTGELFF. CDR3 coding DNA: TGTGCCACCCGTTTTACCGGAAACACCGGGGAGCTGTTTTTT.